This T cell receptor beta chain stems from a study of blood T cell repertoires in COVID-19. About the research overall: The samples span acute and convalescent COVID-19 from the United States, Italy and Spain. T cells, B-cell-depleted T cells, or PBMCs provided the cDNA or gDNA that served as material.

The J segment lost 5 bases and the V segment lost 5 bases, leaving 11 bases of the junction unmatched. The CDR3 extends over 16 amino acids. Germline CDR1 reads SGHVS; CDR2 reads FQNEAQ. In the authors' methods: The authors estimated nucleated cell counts from reference gene primer amplification. Repertoires were generated with immunoSEQ multiplex PCR, while TCRdb's copy carries only in-frame clones and drops some. That table is the source of V, J and clone size, and D and trimming were worked out from the DNA. The sample has about 120,000 clones, over 75% seen once. The V and J genes are TRBV7-8 and TRBJ2-3, with TRBD2 matching over 9 bases. This TCR derives from an elderly man with acute or convalescent COVID-19. The material sequenced was peripheral blood. Written as DNA, the CDR3 is TGTGCCAGCAGCGCGGCGCGGGAGGGCCAGGGAGATACGCAGTATTTT. This sequence encodes CASSAAREGQGDTQYF.